The clone carrying this T cell receptor beta chain was seen at least ten times. The antigen is undetermined. Individually, cDNA molecules had unique molecular identifiers attached to them. MiXCR, run by TCRdb on the 5' RACE reads, gives a single entry per CDR3 protein. Among tens of thousands of distinct CDR3 sequences listed, 9% to 15% were seen once. This record comes from a study of early T cells in non-severe SARS-CoV-2 infection. Study-wide points: Missing private and CD4 specificities, VDJdb matching favored anti-spike CD8 responses.

The V gene lost 0 bases and the J gene lost 6 bases, with 11 bases spanning the gap. Germline V lookup: CDR1 SGHRS, CDR2 YFSETQ. The length of the CDR3 is 14 residues. This sequence originates from an adult who was a healthcare worker with PCR-confirmed SARS-CoV-2 infection or an uninfected control (not recorded which). Input material: whole blood. J is TRBJ2-3 and V is TRBV5-1, with D unclear. CDR3 protein: CASSLVAGVDTQYF. The CDR3 region has the DNA TGCGCCAGCAGCTTGGTGGCAGGCGTGGATACGCAGTATTTT.